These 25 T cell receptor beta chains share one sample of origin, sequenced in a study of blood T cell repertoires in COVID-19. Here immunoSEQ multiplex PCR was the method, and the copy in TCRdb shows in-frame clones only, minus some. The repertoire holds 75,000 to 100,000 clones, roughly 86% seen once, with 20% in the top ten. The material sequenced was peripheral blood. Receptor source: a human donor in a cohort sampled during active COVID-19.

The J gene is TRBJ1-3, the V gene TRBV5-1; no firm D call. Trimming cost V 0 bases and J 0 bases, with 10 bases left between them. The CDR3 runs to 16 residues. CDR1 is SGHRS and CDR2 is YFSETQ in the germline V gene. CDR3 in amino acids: CASSLAAGGSGNTIYF. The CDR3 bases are TGCGCCAGCAGCTTGGCGGCAGGAGGCTCTGGAAACACCATATATTTT.

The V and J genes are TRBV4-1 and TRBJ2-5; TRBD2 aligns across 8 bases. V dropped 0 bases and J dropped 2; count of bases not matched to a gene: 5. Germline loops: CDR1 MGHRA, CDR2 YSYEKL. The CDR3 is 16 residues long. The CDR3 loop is CASSQEAGVGQETQYF. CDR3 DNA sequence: TGCGCCAGCAGCCAAGAAGCGGGAGTAGGGCAAGAGACCCAGTACTTC.

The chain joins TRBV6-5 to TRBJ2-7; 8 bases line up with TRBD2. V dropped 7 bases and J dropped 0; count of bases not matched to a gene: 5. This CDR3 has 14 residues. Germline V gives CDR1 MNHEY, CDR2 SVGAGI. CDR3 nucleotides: TGTGCCAGCAAACGGGCGGGGGGCTCCTACGAGCAGTACTTC. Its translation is CASKRAGGSYEQYF.

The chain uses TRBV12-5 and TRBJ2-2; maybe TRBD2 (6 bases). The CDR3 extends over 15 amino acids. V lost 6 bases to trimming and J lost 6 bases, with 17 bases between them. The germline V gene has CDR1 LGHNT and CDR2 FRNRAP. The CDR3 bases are TGTGCTAGTGGCCAACGGGGACTCGGGTCCGGGGAGCTGTTTTTT. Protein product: CASGQRGLGSGELFF.

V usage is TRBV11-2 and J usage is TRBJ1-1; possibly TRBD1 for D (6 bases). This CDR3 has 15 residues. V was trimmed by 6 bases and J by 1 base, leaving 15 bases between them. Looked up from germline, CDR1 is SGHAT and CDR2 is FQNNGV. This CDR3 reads CASRTWGGSNTEAFF. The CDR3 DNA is TGTGCCAGCAGGACTTGGGGGGGCTCGAACACTGAAGCTTTCTTT.

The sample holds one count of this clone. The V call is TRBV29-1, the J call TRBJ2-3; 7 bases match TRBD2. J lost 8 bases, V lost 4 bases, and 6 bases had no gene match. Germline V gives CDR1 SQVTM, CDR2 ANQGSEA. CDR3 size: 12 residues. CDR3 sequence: CSVGTSLSTQYF. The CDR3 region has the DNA TGCAGCGTTGGGACTAGTCTCTCTACGCAGTATTTT.

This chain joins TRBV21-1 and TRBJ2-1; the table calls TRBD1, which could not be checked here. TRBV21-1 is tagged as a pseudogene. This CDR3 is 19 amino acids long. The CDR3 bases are TGTGCCAGCAGCCCGGTCCCTGACAGGGGTGAAAACTCCTACAATGAGCAGTTCTTC. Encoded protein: CASSPVPDRGENSYNEQFF.

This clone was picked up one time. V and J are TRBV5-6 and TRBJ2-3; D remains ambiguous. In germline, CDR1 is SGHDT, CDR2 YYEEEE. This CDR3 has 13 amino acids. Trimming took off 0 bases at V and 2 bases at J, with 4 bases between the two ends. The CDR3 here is CASSLVATDTQYF. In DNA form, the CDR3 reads TGTGCCAGCAGCTTGGTGGCCACAGATACGCAGTATTTT.

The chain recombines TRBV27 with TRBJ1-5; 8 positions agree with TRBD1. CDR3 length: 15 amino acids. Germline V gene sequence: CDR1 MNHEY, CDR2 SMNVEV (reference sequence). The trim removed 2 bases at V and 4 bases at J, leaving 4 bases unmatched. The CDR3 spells CASSLGTGDNQPQHF. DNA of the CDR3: TGTGCCAGCAGTTTAGGGACAGGTGATAATCAGCCCCAGCATTTT.

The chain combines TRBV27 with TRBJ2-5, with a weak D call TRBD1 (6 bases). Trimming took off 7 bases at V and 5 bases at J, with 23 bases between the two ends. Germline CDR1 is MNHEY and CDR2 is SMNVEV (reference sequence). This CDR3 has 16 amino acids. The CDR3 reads CASTSRPGVRVETQYF. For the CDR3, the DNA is TGTGCCAGCACTTCTCGTCCAGGGGTCCGGGTTGAGACCCAGTACTTC.

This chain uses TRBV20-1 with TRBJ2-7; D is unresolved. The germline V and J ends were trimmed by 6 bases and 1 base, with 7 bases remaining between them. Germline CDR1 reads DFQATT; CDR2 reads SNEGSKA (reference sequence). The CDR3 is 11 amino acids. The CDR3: CSAKTSYEQYF. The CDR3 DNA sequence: TGCAGTGCAAAGACATCCTACGAGCAGTACTTC.

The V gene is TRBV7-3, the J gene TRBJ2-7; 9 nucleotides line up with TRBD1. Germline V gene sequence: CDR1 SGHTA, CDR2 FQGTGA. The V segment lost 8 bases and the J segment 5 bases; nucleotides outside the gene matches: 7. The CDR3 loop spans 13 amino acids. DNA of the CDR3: TGTGCCAGCGCCCGGGACAGGGAAAACGAGCAGTACTTC. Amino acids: CASARDRENEQYF.

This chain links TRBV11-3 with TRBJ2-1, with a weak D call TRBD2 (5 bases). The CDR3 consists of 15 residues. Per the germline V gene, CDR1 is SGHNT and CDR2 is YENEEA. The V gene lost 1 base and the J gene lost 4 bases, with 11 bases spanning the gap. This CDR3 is CASSLVRSGYNEQFF. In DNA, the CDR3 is TGTGCCAGCAGCTTAGTTCGTTCGGGGTACAATGAGCAGTTCTTC.

Written as DNA, the CDR3 is TGTGCCAGCAGCCTCAGTACTGGGGCCAACGTCCTGACTTTC. This gives the protein CASSLSTGANVLTF. The V and J genes are TRBV7-9 and TRBJ2-6; no firm D call. CDR3 length: 14 amino acids. CDR1 is SEHNR and CDR2 is FQNEAQ in the germline V gene (reference sequence). V dropped 5 bases and J dropped 2 bases, with 7 bases sitting between them.

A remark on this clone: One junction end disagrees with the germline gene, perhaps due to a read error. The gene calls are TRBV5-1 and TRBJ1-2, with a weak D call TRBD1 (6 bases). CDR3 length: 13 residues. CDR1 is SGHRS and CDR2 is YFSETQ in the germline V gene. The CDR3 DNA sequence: TGCGCCAGCAGCCCCGAAGGGCAGGGAAGGACAGACTTC. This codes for CASSPEGQGRTDF. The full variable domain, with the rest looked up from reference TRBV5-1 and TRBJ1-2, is KAGVTQTPRYLIKTRGQQVTLSCSPISGHRSVSWYQQTPGQGLQFLFEYFSETQRNKGNFPGRFSGRQFSNSRSEMNVSTLELGDSALYLCASSPEGQGRTDFGSGTRLTVV.

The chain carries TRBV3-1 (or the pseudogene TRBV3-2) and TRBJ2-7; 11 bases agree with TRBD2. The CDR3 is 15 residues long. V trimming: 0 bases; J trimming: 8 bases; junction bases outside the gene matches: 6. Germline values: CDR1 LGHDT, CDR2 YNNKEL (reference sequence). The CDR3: CASSQESASGRKQYF. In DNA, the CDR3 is TGTGCCAGCAGCCAAGAATCGGCTAGCGGGAGGAAGCAGTACTTC.

The CDR3 DNA is TGTGCCAGTAGCATCAGGCAGGGATTGAATCAGCCCCAGCATTTT. Encoded protein: CASSIRQGLNQPQHF. The chain couples TRBV19 to TRBJ1-5, with D maybe TRBD1 (5 bases). This CDR3 has 15 amino acids. Trimming took 6 bases from V and 4 from J, leaving 16 bases between them. Germline V gives CDR1 LNHDA, CDR2 SQIVND (reference sequence).

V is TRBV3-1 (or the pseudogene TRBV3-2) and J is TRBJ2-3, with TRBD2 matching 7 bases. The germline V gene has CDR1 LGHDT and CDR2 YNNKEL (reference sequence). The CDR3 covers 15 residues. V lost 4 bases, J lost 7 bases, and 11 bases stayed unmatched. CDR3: CASSRNIRAGNTQYF. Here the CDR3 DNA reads TGTGCCAGCAGCCGGAATATCCGAGCGGGAAATACGCAGTATTTT.

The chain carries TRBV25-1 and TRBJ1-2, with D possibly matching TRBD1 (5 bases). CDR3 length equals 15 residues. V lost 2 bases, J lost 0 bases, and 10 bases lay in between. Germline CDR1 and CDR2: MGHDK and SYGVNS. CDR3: CASSEAQGANYGYTF. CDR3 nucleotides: TGTGCCAGCAGTGAAGCCCAGGGCGCTAACTATGGCTACACCTTC.

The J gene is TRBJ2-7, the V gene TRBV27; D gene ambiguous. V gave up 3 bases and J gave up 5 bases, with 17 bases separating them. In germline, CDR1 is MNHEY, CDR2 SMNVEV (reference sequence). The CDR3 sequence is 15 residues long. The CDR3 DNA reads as TGTGCCAGCAGTTTGCTAGAGCCCCTTTTGCACGAGCAGTACTTC. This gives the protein CASSLLEPLLHEQYF.

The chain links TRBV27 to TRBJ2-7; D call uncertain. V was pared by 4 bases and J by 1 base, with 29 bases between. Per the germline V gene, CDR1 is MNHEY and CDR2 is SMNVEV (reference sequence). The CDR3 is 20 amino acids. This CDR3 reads CASSSPRYRNFDSRSYEQYF. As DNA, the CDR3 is TGTGCCAGCAGTTCCCCCCGGTACCGCAATTTCGATTCCCGATCCTACGAGCAGTACTTC.

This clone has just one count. The CDR3 DNA reads as TGTGCCATACAGGGTGACTATGGCTACACCTTC. Translated: CAIQGDYGYTF. The J gene is TRBJ1-2, the V gene TRBV28; TRBD1 is a possible D gene (6 bases). CDR3 length equals 11 residues. Trimming stripped 10 bases from V and 3 bases from J, with 9 bases between. Germline V gives CDR1 MDHEN, CDR2 SYDVKM.

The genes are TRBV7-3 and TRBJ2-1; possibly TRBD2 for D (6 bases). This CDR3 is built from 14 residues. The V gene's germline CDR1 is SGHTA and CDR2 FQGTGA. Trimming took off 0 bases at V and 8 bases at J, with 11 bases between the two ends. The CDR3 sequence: CASSLTAGPDEQFF. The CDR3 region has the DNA TGTGCCAGCAGCTTAACGGCGGGGCCGGATGAGCAGTTCTTC.

The CDR3 DNA reads as TGTGCCAGCAGCTCGACCGGGACAGTGAGCTCCTACGAGCAGTACTTC. Amino acid sequence: CASSSTGTVSSYEQYF. The gene calls are TRBV7-8 and TRBJ2-7, with 7 bases aligning to TRBD1. This CDR3 spans 16 amino acids. Germline values: CDR1 SGHVS, CDR2 FQNEAQ. The V gene end was trimmed by 4 bases and the J gene end by 0 bases; junction bases not matched to a gene: 9.

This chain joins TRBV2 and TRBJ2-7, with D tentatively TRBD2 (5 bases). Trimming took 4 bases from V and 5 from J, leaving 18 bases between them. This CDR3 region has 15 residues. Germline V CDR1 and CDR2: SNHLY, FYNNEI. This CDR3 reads CASSVGLGGPNEQYF. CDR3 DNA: TGTGCCAGCAGTGTCGGTTTAGGAGGCCCAAACGAGCAGTACTTC.